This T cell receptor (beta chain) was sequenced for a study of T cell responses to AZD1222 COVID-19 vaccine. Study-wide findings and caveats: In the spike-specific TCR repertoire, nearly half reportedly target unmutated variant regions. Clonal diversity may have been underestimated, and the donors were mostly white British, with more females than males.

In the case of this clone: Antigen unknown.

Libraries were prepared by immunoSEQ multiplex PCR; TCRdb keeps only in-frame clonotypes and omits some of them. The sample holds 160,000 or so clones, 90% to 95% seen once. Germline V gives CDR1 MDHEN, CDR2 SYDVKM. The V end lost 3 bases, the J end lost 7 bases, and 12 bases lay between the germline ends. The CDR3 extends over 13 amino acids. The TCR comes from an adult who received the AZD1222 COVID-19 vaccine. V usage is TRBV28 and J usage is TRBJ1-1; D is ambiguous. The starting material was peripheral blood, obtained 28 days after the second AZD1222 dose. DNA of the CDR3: TGTGCCAGCAGTTTCCGGGGAAGGGATGAAGCTTTCTTT. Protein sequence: CASSFRGRDEAFF.